This T cell receptor (beta chain) was identified in a study of T-cell memory formation after mild COVID-19. For the study at large: TCR clusters were mostly donor specific.

This clonotype was counted a few times. Antigen specificity is unknown. Whole-study results and caveats: Clones that shrank (day 15 to 85) were balanced CD4/CD8, whereas later expanders leaned CD4+. Specificity for SARS-CoV-2 was not confirmed among the second-wave clones peaking on day 37.

Each CDR3 protein is one row after TCRdb ran MiXCR on the 5' RACE reads. The table lists 300,000 to 400,000 distinct CDR3 sequences, roughly 13% of them singletons. What was sequenced was PBMCs or a T cell subset sorted from them (not recorded which). This TCR was sampled from a man aged 18 to 35 who had mild COVID-19 (a few samples of this study predate the infection). Cell type and time point are not known.

This CDR3 is CASSPGPPYVQPQHF. In DNA form, the CDR3 reads TGCGCCAGCAGCCCCGGGCCCCCTTACGTTCAGCCCCAGCATTTT. The chain uses TRBV4-1 and TRBJ1-5; no firm D call. Trimming shortened V by 4 bases and J by 6 bases, and 16 bases separated the two germline ends. The CDR3 sequence is 15 residues long. Germline lookup yields CDR1 MGHRA and CDR2 YSYEKL.